One TCR beta chain is described in this entry. This entry comes from a study of blood T cell repertoires in COVID-19. Study background: Researchers got acute and convalescent COVID-19 samples from the United States, Italy and Spain.

The CDR3 is 16 residues long. After removal of 4 bases from V and 3 bases from J, the junction contained 6 bases not matched to a gene. The V gene's germline CDR1 is LGHNA and CDR2 YSLEER. The authors' processing: Cell counts per sample came from amplifying reference gene primers. Method: immunoSEQ multiplex PCR; TCRdb's copy keeps in-frame clones and lacks some. V and J calls and clone size are as listed in that table; D and trimming were resolved from the DNA. The data contain roughly 25,000 clones, over 80% of them singletons. The origin of this receptor is a woman of 80 years or more with acute or convalescent COVID-19. V is TRBV4-3 and J is TRBJ2-2, with 9 bases identical to TRBD2. Sequencing was carried out using peripheral blood. CDR3 residues: CASSREAGGDTGELFF. DNA of the CDR3: TGCGCCAGCAGCCGGGAAGCGGGAGGAGACACCGGGGAGCTGTTTTTT.